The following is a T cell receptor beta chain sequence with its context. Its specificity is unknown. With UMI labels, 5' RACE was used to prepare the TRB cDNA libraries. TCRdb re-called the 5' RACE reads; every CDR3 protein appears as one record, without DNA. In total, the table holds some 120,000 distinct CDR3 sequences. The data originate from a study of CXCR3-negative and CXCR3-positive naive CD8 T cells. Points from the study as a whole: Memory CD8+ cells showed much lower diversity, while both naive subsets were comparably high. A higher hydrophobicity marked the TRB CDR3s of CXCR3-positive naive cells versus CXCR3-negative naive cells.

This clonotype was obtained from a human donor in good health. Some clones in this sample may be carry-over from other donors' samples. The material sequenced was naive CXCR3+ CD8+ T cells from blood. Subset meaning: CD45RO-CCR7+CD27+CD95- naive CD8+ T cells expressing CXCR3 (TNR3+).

CDR3 loop: CASSQERTSYEQYF. The V and J genes are TRBV4-2 and TRBJ2-7. Germline CDR1 reads LGHNA; CDR2 reads YNFKEQ. The CDR3 runs 14 residues.